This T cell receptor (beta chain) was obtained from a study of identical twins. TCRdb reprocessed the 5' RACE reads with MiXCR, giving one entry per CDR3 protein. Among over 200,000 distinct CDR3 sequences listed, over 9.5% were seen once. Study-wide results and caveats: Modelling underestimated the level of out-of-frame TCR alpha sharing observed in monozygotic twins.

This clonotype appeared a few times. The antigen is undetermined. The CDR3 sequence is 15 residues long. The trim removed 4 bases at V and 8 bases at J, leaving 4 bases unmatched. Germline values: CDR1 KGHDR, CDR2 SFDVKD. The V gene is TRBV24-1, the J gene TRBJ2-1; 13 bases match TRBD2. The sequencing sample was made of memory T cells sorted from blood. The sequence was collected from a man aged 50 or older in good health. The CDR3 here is CATSDRTSGSDEQFF. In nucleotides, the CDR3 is TGTGCCACCAGTGACCGGACTAGCGGGAGTGATGAGCAGTTCTTC.